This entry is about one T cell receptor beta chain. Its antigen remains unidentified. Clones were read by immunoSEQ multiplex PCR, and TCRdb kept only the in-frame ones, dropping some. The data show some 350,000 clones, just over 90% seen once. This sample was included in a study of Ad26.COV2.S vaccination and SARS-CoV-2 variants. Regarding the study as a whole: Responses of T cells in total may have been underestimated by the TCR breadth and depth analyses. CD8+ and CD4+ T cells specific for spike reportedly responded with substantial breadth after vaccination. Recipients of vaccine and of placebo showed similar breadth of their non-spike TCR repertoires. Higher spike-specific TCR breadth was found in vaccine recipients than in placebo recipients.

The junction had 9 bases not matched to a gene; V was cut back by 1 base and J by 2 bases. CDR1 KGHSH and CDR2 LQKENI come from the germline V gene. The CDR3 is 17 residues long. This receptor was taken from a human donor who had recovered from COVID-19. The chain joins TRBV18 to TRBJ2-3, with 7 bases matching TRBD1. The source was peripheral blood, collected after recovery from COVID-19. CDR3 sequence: CASSPLSDRPYTDTQYF. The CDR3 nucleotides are TGTGCCAGCTCACCACTCTCGGACAGGCCCTACACAGATACGCAGTATTTT.